The 21 T cell receptor beta chains listed next were all sequenced from one sample in a study of blood T cell repertoires in COVID-19. This table comes from immunoSEQ multiplex PCR, and its TCRdb copy is limited to in-frame clones, with some not included. This table has about 190,000 clones, about four fifths appearing once. Sequenced: peripheral blood. The receptors were gathered from a man aged 55 to 70 with acute or convalescent COVID-19.

This clone has only a few counts. The chain joins TRBV18 to TRBJ2-1; TRBD1 might be the D (6 bases). Trimming removed 0 bases from V and 7 bases from J, with 13 bases in between. Germline assignment: CDR1 KGHSH and CDR2 LQKENI. The CDR3 is 15 residues long. The CDR3 here is CASSPPSLQGNEQFF. Written as DNA, the CDR3 is TGTGCCAGCTCACCACCGTCCCTCCAGGGGAATGAGCAGTTCTTC. Together with reference TRBV18 and TRBJ2-1, the CDR3 gives the full variable domain: NAGVMQNPRHLVRRRGQEARLRCSPMKGHSHVYWYRQLPEEGLKFMVYLQKENIIDESGMPKERFSAEFPKEGPSILRIQQVVRGDSAAYFCASSPPSLQGNEQFFGPGTRLTVL.

The chain carries TRBV30 and TRBJ1-3; TRBD1 agrees at 9 bases. CDR3 length: 17 residues. Trimming removed 0 bases from V and 0 bases from J; junction bases left unmatched: 6. CDR1 is GTSNPN and CDR2 is SVGIG in the germline V gene (reference sequence). The CDR3 reads CAWSVGQGYFSGNTIYF. CDR3 DNA: TGTGCCTGGAGTGTGGGACAGGGCTACTTCTCTGGAAACACCATATATTTT.

The chain carries TRBV6-5 and TRBJ1-2; D is perhaps TRBD1 (6 bases). The CDR3 runs 12 residues. CDR1 and CDR2 from the germline V gene are MNHEY and SVGAGI. V lost 4 bases, J lost 8 bases, and 11 bases lay in between. This CDR3 is CASSSGGRGYTF. CDR3 coding DNA: TGTGCCAGCAGTTCGGGGGGCCGCGGCTACACCTTC.

V is TRBV5-8 and J is TRBJ1-2, with 12 positions matching TRBD1. CDR1 is SGHTS, CDR2 YDEGEE, per germline. Unmatched junction bases numbered 5, after V lost 0 bases and J lost 5 bases. This CDR3 is 16 amino acids long. The CDR3 loop is CASSLEGQGAGYGYTF. In DNA form, the CDR3 reads TGTGCCAGCAGCTTGGAGGGACAGGGGGCTGGATATGGCTACACCTTC.

The chain recombines TRBV4-2 with TRBJ2-7; the match to TRBD1 covers 8 bases. Germline V gives CDR1 LGHNA, CDR2 YNFKEQ. The junction had 5 bases not matched to a gene; V was cut back by 0 bases and J by 1 base. CDR3 length: 16 amino acids. The CDR3 region is CASSQEDRVNSYEQYF. The DNA of the CDR3 is TGTGCCAGCAGCCAAGAGGACAGGGTTAATTCCTACGAGCAGTACTTC.

The CDR3 region has the DNA TGCAGCGTTGGGCCGACAGGGCCCTATGGCTACACCTTC. Its protein product is CSVGPTGPYGYTF. The chain is built from TRBV29-1 and TRBJ1-2, with 7 bases that match TRBD1. The V and J ends lost 4 bases and 4 bases, in that order; junction bases with no gene match: 6. CDR1 is SQVTM, CDR2 ANQGSEA, per germline. This CDR3 has 13 amino acids.

The J gene is TRBJ2-2, the V gene TRBV27; 11 bases match TRBD1. The CDR3 covers 14 residues. Trimming removed 7 bases from V and 5 bases from J; junction bases left unmatched: 3. Germline CDR1 reads MNHEY; CDR2 reads SMNVEV (reference sequence). In nucleotides, the CDR3 is TGTGCCAGCAAAAGGGACAGGGGGACCGGGGAGCTGTTTTTT. It translates to CASKRDRGTGELFF.

The chain uses TRBV3-1 (or the pseudogene TRBV3-2) and TRBJ2-1; 9 bases map to TRBD2. Germline values: CDR1 LGHDT, CDR2 YNNKEL (reference sequence). The CDR3 has 14 amino acids. V dropped 4 bases and J dropped 7; count of bases not matched to a gene: 5. The CDR3, as DNA: TGTGCCAGCAGCCTTTTAGCGGGAGAGAATGAGCAGTTCTTC. This translates into CASSLLAGENEQFF.

The rearrangement uses TRBV5-1 and TRBJ1-4; D possibly corresponds to TRBD1 (5 bases). Germline V gene data show CDR1 as SGHRS and CDR2 as YFSETQ. The CDR3 runs 15 residues. The V and J ends lost 7 bases and 7 bases respectively, with 20 bases between them. CDR3 bases: TGCGCCAGCCAAAAAGTAACAGGAGGGCTTGAAAAACTGTTTTTT. Translating gives CASQKVTGGLEKLFF.

This chain links TRBV9 with TRBJ1-4, with a weak D call TRBD1 (5 bases). CDR1 and CDR2 from the germline V gene are SGDLS and YYNGEE. V was trimmed by 1 base and J by 0 bases, leaving 10 bases between them. This CDR3 spans 16 amino acids. The DNA of the CDR3 is TGTGCCAGCAGCGTAAGAAGGGGCCCAACTAATGAAAAACTGTTTTTT. It is translated as CASSVRRGPTNEKLFF.

The V call is TRBV14, the J call TRBJ2-1; D perhaps matches TRBD1 (6 bases). The V end was cut by 1 base, the J end by 7 bases, with 17 bases between. The CDR3 totals 16 residues. Per the germline V gene, CDR1 is SGHDN and CDR2 is FVKESK. The CDR3 nucleotides read TGTGCCAGCAGCCAAGTTTCCAGGGGCTTGAGAAATGAGCAGTTCTTC. Translation: CASSQVSRGLRNEQFF.

The chain has TRBV5-1 and TRBJ1-2; D unclear. CDR1 and CDR2 (germline): SGHRS, YFSETQ. V lost 2 bases, J lost 7 bases, and 12 bases lay in between. The CDR3 length is 13 residues. CDR3 region: CASSFESTPGYTF. The DNA of the CDR3 is TGCGCCAGCAGCTTCGAGTCCACCCCTGGCTACACCTTC.

This rearrangement joins TRBV10-3 to TRBJ2-7; D possibly corresponds to TRBD2 (6 bases). The germline V gene encodes CDR1 ENHRY and CDR2 SYGVKD. The CDR3 is 18 residues long. Between the trimmed V and J ends, which lost 5 bases and 0 bases, there was a span of 23 bases. DNA for the CDR3: TGTGCCATCAGTTCCGGGACTCTCGCATCGGTTGCCTCCTACGAGCAGTACTTC. It specifies CAISSGTLASVASYEQYF.

This chain joins TRBV5-1 and TRBJ2-7, with D perhaps TRBD1 (6 bases). The CDR3 extends over 14 amino acids. Trimming cost V 3 bases and J 0 bases, with 10 bases left between them. Germline assignment: CDR1 SGHRS and CDR2 YFSETQ. The CDR3 DNA follows: TGCGCCAGCAGCTCGACAGGATCCTCCTACGAGCAGTACTTC. It is translated as CASSSTGSSYEQYF.

This chain joins TRBV29-1 and TRBJ2-5, with 8 nucleotides matching TRBD1. CDR1 is SQVTM and CDR2 is ANQGSEA in the germline V gene. The CDR3 sequence is 13 residues long. The V segment lost 6 bases and the J segment 7 bases; nucleotides outside the gene matches: 10. The CDR3 spells CSVVTGGKGTQYF. In DNA form, the CDR3 reads TGCAGCGTAGTCACAGGGGGTAAGGGGACCCAGTACTTC.

This clone was observed a few times. The chain employs TRBV3-1 (or the pseudogene TRBV3-2) and TRBJ2-1, with D tentatively TRBD2 (7 bases). V gave up 6 bases and J gave up 6 bases, with 18 bases separating them. Germline CDR1 is LGHDT and CDR2 is YNNKEL (reference sequence). The CDR3 is 15 residues long. CDR3 sequence: CASRDEGGLGNEQFF. The CDR3 nucleotides read TGTGCCAGCAGAGACGAGGGGGGGCTTGGCAATGAGCAGTTCTTC.

The gene calls are TRBV4-1 and TRBJ2-3, with D possibly being TRBD1 (5 bases). The CDR3 extends over 16 amino acids. CDR1 is MGHRA and CDR2 is YSYEKL in the germline V gene. Between the trimmed V and J ends, which lost 0 bases and 4 bases, there was a span of 14 bases. This chain's CDR3 is CASSQEGARSADTQYF. As DNA, the CDR3 is TGCGCCAGCAGCCAAGAAGGGGCTAGGTCTGCAGATACGCAGTATTTT.

The chain employs TRBV25-1 and TRBJ2-1, with 11 bases lining up with TRBD2. V was clipped by 8 bases and J by 4 bases; unmatched bases: 10. This CDR3 contains 16 residues. Per the germline V gene, CDR1 is MGHDK and CDR2 is SYGVNS. The CDR3 DNA reads TGTGCCAGCTCTACCATTCTAGCGGGAGGATACAATGAGCAGTTCTTC. Amino acid sequence: CASSTILAGGYNEQFF.

The chain couples TRBV4-3 to TRBJ2-2, with 9 bases lining up with TRBD2. The CDR3 has 16 amino acids. From germline, CDR1 is LGHNA and CDR2 YSLEER. V lost 0 bases to trimming and J lost 5 bases; unmatched junction nucleotides: 4. The CDR3 is CASSQDEGLATGELFF. CDR3 coding DNA: TGCGCCAGCAGCCAAGATGAGGGACTAGCAACCGGGGAGCTGTTTTTT.

The chain combines TRBV7-3 with TRBJ2-5; D perhaps matches TRBD1 (5 bases). The V gene lost 1 base and the J gene lost 7 bases, with 10 bases spanning the gap. Germline-derived CDR1 and CDR2 are SGHTA and FQGTGA. The CDR3 loop spans 13 amino acids. As DNA, the CDR3 is TGTGCCAGCAGCTTAAGACAGTTGGGGACCCAGTACTTC. Protein: CASSLRQLGTQYF.

With regard to this clone: This specimen includes other DNA sequences encoding the same CDR3. The rearrangement links TRBV10-3 to TRBJ2-6; D is unresolved. Germline loops: CDR1 ENHRY, CDR2 SYGVKD. The CDR3 is 13 residues long. Trimming took off 7 bases at V and 1 base at J, with 5 bases between the two ends. The CDR3 loop is CAITGSGANVLTF. DNA for the CDR3: TGTGCCATCACCGGGTCTGGGGCCAACGTCCTGACTTTC.